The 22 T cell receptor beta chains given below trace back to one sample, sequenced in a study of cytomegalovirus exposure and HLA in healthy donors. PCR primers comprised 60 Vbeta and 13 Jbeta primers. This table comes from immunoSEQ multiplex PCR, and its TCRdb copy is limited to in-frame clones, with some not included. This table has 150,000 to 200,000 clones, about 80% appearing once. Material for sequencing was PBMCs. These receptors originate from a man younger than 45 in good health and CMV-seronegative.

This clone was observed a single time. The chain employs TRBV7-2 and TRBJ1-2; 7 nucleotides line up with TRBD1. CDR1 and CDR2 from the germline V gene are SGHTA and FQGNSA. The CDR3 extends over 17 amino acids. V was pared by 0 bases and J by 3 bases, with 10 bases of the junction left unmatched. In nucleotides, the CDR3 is TGTGCCAGCAGCTTAGCGACAGGGACGCAGCGGGACTATGGCTACACCTTC. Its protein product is CASSLATGTQRDYGYTF.

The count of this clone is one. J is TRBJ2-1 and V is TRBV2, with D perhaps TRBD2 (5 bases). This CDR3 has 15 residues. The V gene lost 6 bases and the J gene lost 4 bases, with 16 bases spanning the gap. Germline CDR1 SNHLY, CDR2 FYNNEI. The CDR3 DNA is TGTGCCAGCAGAGGATTAGATGAGGGTTACAATGAGCAGTTCTTC. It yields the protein CASRGLDEGYNEQFF.

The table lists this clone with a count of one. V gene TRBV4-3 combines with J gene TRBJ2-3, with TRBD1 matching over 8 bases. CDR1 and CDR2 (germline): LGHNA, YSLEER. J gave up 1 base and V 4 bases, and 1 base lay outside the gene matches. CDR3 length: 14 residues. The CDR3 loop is CASSPTGGTDTQYF. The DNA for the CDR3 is TGCGCCAGCAGCCCGACAGGGGGCACAGATACGCAGTATTTT.

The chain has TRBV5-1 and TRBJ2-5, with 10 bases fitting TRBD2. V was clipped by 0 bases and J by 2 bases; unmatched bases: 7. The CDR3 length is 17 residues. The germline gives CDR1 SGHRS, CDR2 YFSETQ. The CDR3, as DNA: TGCGCCAGCAGCTTGGCCGCTAGCGGGAGAACACAAGAGACCCAGTACTTC. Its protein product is CASSLAASGRTQETQYF.

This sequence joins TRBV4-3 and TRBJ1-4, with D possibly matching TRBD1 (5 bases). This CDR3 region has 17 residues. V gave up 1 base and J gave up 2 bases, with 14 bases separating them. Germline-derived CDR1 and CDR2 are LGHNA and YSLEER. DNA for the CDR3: TGCGCCAGCAGCCAAGGGGGGGGGACGCGCACTAATGAAAAACTGTTTTTT. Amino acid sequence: CASSQGGGTRTNEKLFF.

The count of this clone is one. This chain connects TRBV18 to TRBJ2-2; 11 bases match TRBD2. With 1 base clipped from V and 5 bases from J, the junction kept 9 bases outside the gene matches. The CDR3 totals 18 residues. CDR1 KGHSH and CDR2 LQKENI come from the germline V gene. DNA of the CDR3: TGTGCCAGCTCACCACGTAGCGGGAGGGCCCTGTCGACCGGGGAGCTGTTTTTT. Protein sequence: CASSPRSGRALSTGELFF.

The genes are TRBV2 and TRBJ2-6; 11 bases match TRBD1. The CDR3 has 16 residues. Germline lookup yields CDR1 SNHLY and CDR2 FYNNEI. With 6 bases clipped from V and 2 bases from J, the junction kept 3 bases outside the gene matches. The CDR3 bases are TGTGCCAGCAGCCCGGGACAGGGGGCTGGGGCCAACGTCCTGACTTTC. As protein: CASSPGQGAGANVLTF.

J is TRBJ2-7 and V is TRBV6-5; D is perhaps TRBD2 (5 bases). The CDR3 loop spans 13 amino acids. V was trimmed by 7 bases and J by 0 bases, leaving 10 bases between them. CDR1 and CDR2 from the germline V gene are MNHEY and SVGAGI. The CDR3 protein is CASNPDSSYEQYF. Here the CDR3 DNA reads TGTGCCAGCAACCCGGACTCCTCCTACGAGCAGTACTTC.

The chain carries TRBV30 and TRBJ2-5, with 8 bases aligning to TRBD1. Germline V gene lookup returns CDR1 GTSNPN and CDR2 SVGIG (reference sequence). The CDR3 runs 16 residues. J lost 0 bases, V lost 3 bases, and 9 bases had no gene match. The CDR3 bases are TGTGCCTGGAGGAGAAGGGACAGGAGGTACCAAGAGACCCAGTACTTC. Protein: CAWRRRDRRYQETQYF. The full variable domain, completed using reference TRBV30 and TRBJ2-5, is SQTIHQWPATLVQPVGSPLSLECTVEGTSNPNLYWYRQAAGRGLQLLFYSVGIGQISSEVPQNLSASRPQDRQFILSSKKLLLSDSGFYLCAWRRRDRRYQETQYFGPGTRLLVL.

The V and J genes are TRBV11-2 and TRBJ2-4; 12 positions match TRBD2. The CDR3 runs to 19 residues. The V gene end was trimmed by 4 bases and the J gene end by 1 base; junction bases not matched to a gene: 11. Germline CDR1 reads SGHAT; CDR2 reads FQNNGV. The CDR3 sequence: CASSSQTSGSGGAKNIQYF. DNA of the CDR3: TGTGCCAGCAGCTCCCAGACTAGCGGGAGTGGCGGGGCCAAAAACATTCAGTACTTC.

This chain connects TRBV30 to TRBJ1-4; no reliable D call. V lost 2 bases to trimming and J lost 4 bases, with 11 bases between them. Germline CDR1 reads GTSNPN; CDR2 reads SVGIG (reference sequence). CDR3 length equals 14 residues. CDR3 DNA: TGTGCCTGGAGTAATGGGCAGATTAATGAAAAACTGTTTTTT. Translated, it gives CAWSNGQINEKLFF.

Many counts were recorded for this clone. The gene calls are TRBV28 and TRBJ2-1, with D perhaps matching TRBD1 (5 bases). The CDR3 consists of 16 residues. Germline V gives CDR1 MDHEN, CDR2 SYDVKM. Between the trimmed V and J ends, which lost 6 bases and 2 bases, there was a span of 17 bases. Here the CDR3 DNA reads TGTGCCAGCAGCGACCAGGGTGAGGTCGCCTACAATGAGCAGTTCTTC. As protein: CASSDQGEVAYNEQFF.

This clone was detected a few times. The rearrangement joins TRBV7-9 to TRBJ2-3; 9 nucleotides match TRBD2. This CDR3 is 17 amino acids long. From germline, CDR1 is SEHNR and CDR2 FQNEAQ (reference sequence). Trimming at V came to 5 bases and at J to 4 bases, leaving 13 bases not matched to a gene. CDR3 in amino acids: CASSPPRLAGSSDTQYF. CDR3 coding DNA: TGTGCCAGCAGCCCCCCCCGGCTAGCGGGGTCCTCAGATACGCAGTATTTT.

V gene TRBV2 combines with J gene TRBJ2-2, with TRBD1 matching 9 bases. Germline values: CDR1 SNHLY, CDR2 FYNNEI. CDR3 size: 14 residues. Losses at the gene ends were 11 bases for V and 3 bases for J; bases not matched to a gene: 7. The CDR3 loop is CASGRTGDTGELFF. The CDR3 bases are TGTGCCTCGGGGCGGACAGGGGACACCGGGGAGCTGTTTTTT.

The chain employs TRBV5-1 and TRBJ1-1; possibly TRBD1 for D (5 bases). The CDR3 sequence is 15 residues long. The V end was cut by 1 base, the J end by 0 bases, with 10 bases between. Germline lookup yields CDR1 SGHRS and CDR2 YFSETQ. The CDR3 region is CASSLSTVMNTEAFF. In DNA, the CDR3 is TGCGCCAGCAGCTTGTCGACAGTTATGAACACTGAAGCTTTCTTT.

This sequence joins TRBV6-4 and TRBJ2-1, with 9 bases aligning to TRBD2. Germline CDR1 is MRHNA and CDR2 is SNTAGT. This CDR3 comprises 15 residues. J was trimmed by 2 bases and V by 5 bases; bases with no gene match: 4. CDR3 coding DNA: TGTGCCAGCAGTCACCTAGCGGGAACCTACAATGAGCAGTTCTTC. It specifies CASSHLAGTYNEQFF.

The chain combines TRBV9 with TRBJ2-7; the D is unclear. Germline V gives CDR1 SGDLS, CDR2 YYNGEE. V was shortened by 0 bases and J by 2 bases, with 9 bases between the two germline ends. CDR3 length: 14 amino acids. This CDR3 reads CASSVELLPYEQYF. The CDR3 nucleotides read TGTGCCAGCAGCGTAGAGTTACTCCCCTACGAGCAGTACTTC.

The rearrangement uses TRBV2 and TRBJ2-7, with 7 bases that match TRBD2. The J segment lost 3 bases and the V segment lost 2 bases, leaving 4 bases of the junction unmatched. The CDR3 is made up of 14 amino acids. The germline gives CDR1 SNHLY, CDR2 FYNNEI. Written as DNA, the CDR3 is TGTGCCAGCAGTGAATCCGGGAGGCACTACGAGCAGTACTTC. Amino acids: CASSESGRHYEQYF.

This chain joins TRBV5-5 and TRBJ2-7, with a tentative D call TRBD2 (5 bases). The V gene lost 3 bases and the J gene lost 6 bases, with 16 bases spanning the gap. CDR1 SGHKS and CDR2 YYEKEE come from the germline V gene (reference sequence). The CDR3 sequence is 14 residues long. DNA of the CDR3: TGTGCCAGCAGCTCTTCGGGGTCGGACGCCGAGCAGTACTTC. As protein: CASSSSGSDAEQYF.

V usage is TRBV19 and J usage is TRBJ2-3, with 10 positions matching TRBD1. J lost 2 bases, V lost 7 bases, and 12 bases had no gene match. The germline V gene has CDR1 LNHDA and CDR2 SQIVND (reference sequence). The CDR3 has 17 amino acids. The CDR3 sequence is CASKMSGQGIHTDTQYF. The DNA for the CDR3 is TGTGCCAGTAAGATGTCGGGACAGGGGATACACACAGATACGCAGTATTTT.

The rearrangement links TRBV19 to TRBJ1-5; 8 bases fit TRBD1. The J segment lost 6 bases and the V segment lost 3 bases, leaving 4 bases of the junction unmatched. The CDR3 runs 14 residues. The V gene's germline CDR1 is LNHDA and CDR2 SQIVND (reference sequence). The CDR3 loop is CASSIDRGIQPQHF. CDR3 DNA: TGTGCCAGTAGTATTGACAGGGGAATTCAGCCCCAGCATTTT.

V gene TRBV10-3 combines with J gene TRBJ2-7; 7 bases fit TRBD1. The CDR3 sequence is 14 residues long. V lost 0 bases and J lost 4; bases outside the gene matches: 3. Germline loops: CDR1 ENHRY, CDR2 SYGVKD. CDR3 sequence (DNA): TGTGCCATCAGTGAGTCAGGGGGCAGGTACGAGCAGTACTTC. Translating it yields CAISESGGRYEQYF.